The TCR beta chain under discussion was sequenced for a study of persistence of HIV-infected CD4 T cells. Points from the study as a whole: TCRbeta richness was lower in CMV- and Gag-responding cells than in anti-CD3/anti-CD28-responding cells.

A note on this clone: Its antigen is undetermined.

This nonspecific control used anti-CD3/anti-CD28 bead stimulation of CD4+ T cells. CD4+ T cells upregulating both CD40 ligand and CD69 were sorted as responding cells. Donors had undetectable plasma HIV-1 RNA, under 50 copies/mL, for 4+ years. Trimming removed 5 bases at V and 6 bases at J, with 13 bases between. Germline V gene sequence: CDR1 MNHNY, CDR2 SVGAGI (reference sequence). The CDR3 totals 13 residues. This was the immunoSEQ version 4 assay in survey mode. Repertoires were generated with immunoSEQ multiplex PCR, while TCRdb's copy carries only in-frame clones and drops some. The sample consists of tens of thousands of clones, about 85% of them appearing once.

The chain combines TRBV6-6 with TRBJ1-2; D is undetermined. Material: CD4+ T cells sorted from PBMCs after roughly 18-hour stimulation, obtained from a patient who received antiretroviral therapy. The clonotype comes from an adult woman with HIV who was CMV-seropositive. CDR3: CASSPATLNGYTF. Here the CDR3 DNA reads TGTGCCAGCAGTCCGGCGACCTTAAATGGCTACACCTTC.